A selection of T cell receptor beta chains follows, all from one sample in a study of graft-versus-host responses after intestinal transplantation. The data were produced by immunoSEQ multiplex PCR, yet TCRdb's version contains in-frame clones alone and is incomplete. The table includes tens of thousands of clones, about a third detected once. This material consisted of alloreactive CD8+ T cells from a mixed lymphocyte reaction culture, taken before intestinal transplant. The source is a human patient who received an intestinal transplant. Each CDR3 is given with its conserved first and last residue. The order of the fields is CDR3 protein, CDR3 DNA, D gene, J gene, V gene, clone size. The D gene is left open where the match is weak. Size tells how often a clone was seen (once, few, many) or the class of an expanded clone, and some rows leave it out.

CDR3aa: CASFDQAYSNQPQHF
CDR3nt: TGCGCCAGTTTCGACCAGGCATATAGCAATCAGCCCCAGCATTTT
d_gene: NA
j_gene: TRBJ1-5
v_gene: TRBV5-1
abundance: NA

CDR3aa: CASSSSINYGYTF
CDR3nt: TGTGCCAGCAGTTCCTCAATAAACTATGGCTACACCTTC
d_gene: NA
j_gene: TRBJ1-2
v_gene: TRBV6-5
abundance: NA

CDR3aa: CASSLQQLNEKLFF
CDR3nt: TGTGCCAGCAGCTTACAACAGCTTAATGAAAAACTGTTTTTT
d_gene: NA
j_gene: TRBJ1-4
v_gene: TRBV7-9
abundance: NA

CDR3aa: CASRLASGTGIIYSNQPQHF
CDR3nt: TGTGCAAGTCGCTTAGCGAGCGGGACAGGTATTATTTATAGCAATCAGCCCCAGCATTTT
d_gene: NA
j_gene: TRBJ1-5
v_gene: TRBV12-2
abundance: few

CDR3aa: CASSSGGGTEAFF
CDR3nt: TGTGCCAGCAGCTCTGGGGGGGGAACTGAAGCTTTCTTT
d_gene: NA
j_gene: TRBJ1-1
v_gene: TRBV11-3
abundance: NA

CDR3aa: CASSLDFDGELFF
CDR3nt: TGTGCCAGCAGCTTAGATTTCGACGGGGAGCTGTTTTTT
d_gene: NA
j_gene: TRBJ2-2
v_gene: TRBV7-9
abundance: NA

CDR3aa: CASSPSPGVSYNSPLHF
CDR3nt: TGTGCCAGCAGTCCATCCCCAGGGGTCTCCTATAATTCACCCCTCCACTTT
d_gene: NA
j_gene: TRBJ1-6
v_gene: TRBV27
abundance: few

CDR3aa: CASSRPRGLTEAFF
CDR3nt: TGTGCCAGCAGCCGACCGCGGGGGCTCACTGAAGCTTTCTTT
d_gene: NA
j_gene: TRBJ1-1
v_gene: TRBV7-9
abundance: medium-sized

CDR3aa: CTSSQVQGLAGSEQFF
CDR3nt: TGCACCAGCAGCCAAGTCCAGGGACTAGCGGGGTCTGAGCAGTTCTTC
d_gene: NA
j_gene: TRBJ2-1
v_gene: TRBV1
abundance: NA

CDR3aa: CASRPTGGTDTQYF
CDR3nt: TGTGCCAGCAGACCGACAGGGGGCACAGATACGCAGTATTTT
d_gene: TRBD1
j_gene: TRBJ2-3
v_gene: TRBV28
abundance: medium-sized

CDR3aa: CAYLQFNQPQHF
CDR3nt: TGTGCATACTTGCAGTTCAATCAGCCCCAGCATTTT
d_gene: NA
j_gene: TRBJ1-5
v_gene: TRBV6-5
abundance: NA

CDR3aa: CALYGTIYNEQFF
CDR3nt: TGTGCCCTCTATGGGACGATCTACAATGAGCAGTTCTTC
d_gene: NA
j_gene: TRBJ2-1
v_gene: TRBV30
abundance: many

CDR3aa: CASNEQGYSNQPQHF
CDR3nt: TGTGCCAGTAACGAACAGGGTTATAGCAATCAGCCCCAGCATTTT
d_gene: NA
j_gene: TRBJ1-5
v_gene: TRBV19
abundance: medium-sized

CDR3aa: CASSWGASSYEQYF
CDR3nt: TGTGCCAGCAGTTGGGGCGCTAGCTCCTACGAGCAGTACTTC
d_gene: NA
j_gene: TRBJ2-7
v_gene: TRBV27
abundance: NA

CDR3aa: CSVVGVSYNEQFF
CDR3nt: TGCAGCGTTGTAGGGGTCTCCTACAATGAGCAGTTCTTC
d_gene: NA
j_gene: TRBJ2-1
v_gene: TRBV29-1
abundance: once

CDR3aa: CASTLAGGGLNEQFF
CDR3nt: TGTGCCAGCACCCTAGCGGGAGGAGGTCTCAATGAGCAGTTCTTC
d_gene: TRBD2
j_gene: TRBJ2-1
v_gene: TRBV7-6
abundance: NA

CDR3aa: CASSEEAPGVGNEQYF
CDR3nt: TGTGCCAGCAGTGAAGAGGCCCCCGGGGTAGGGAACGAGCAGTACTTC
d_gene: NA
j_gene: TRBJ2-7
v_gene: TRBV2
abundance: NA

CDR3aa: CASSRRGGYEQYF
CDR3nt: TGTGCCAGCAGTCGGCGGGGTGGGTACGAGCAGTACTTC
d_gene: NA
j_gene: TRBJ2-7
v_gene: TRBV6-1
abundance: few

CDR3aa: CASSYSENTEAFF
CDR3nt: TGTGCCAGCAGTTACTCCGAGAACACTGAAGCTTTCTTT
d_gene: NA
j_gene: TRBJ1-1
v_gene: TRBV6-6
abundance: few

CDR3aa: CASRPGPDYPTDTQYF
CDR3nt: TGTGCCAGCAGACCGGGACCGGACTATCCCACAGATACGCAGTATTTT
d_gene: NA
j_gene: TRBJ2-3
v_gene: TRBV5-6
abundance: few

CDR3aa: CSVARSREWTGPYEQYF
CDR3nt: TGCAGCGTCGCAAGAAGCCGTGAGTGGACGGGACCCTACGAGCAGTACTTC
d_gene: NA
j_gene: TRBJ2-7
v_gene: TRBV29-1
abundance: NA

CDR3aa: CASSEPGTSGSNTYEQYF
CDR3nt: TGCGCCAGCAGTGAGCCCGGGACTAGCGGGAGTAACACCTACGAGCAGTACTTC
d_gene: TRBD2
j_gene: TRBJ2-7
v_gene: TRBV10-2
abundance: few

CDR3aa: CASRPDRVGETQYF
CDR3nt: TGCGCCAGCAGACCTGACAGGGTCGGAGAGACCCAGTACTTC
d_gene: TRBD1
j_gene: TRBJ2-5
v_gene: TRBV10-2
abundance: NA

CDR3aa: CASSPIGTATEAFF
CDR3nt: TGTGCCAGCAGCCCAATAGGGACAGCCACTGAAGCTTTCTTT
d_gene: TRBD1
j_gene: TRBJ1-1
v_gene: TRBV6-5
abundance: few

CDR3aa: CASSYGRDEQYF
CDR3nt: TGTGCCAGCAGTTACGGCAGGGATGAGCAGTACTTC
d_gene: NA
j_gene: TRBJ2-7
v_gene: TRBV6-5
abundance: NA

CDR3aa: CASSLGSSSYNEQFF
CDR3nt: TGTGCCAGCAGTTTGGGCAGTAGCTCCTACAATGAGCAGTTCTTC
d_gene: NA
j_gene: TRBJ2-1
v_gene: TRBV28
abundance: once

CDR3aa: CASSDRAGDYNEQFF
CDR3nt: TGTGCCAGCAGTGACAGAGCGGGGGACTACAATGAGCAGTTCTTC
d_gene: TRBD2
j_gene: TRBJ2-1
v_gene: TRBV2
abundance: NA

CDR3aa: CASSVDQGRDYLDGYTF
CDR3nt: TGTGCCAGCAGCGTAGATCAGGGGCGAGACTATTTGGATGGCTACACCTTC
d_gene: NA
j_gene: TRBJ1-2
v_gene: TRBV9
abundance: once

CDR3aa: CAWSEGAGDGYTF
CDR3nt: TGTGCCTGGAGCGAGGGGGCAGGGGATGGCTACACCTTC
d_gene: TRBD1
j_gene: TRBJ1-2
v_gene: TRBV30
abundance: few

CDR3aa: CASSQEEARPATNEKLFF
CDR3nt: TGCGCCAGCAGCCAAGAGGAGGCCCGGCCGGCAACTAATGAAAAACTGTTTTTT
d_gene: NA
j_gene: TRBJ1-4
v_gene: TRBV4-1
abundance: NA

CDR3aa: CASSYGGISYEQYF
CDR3nt: TGTGCCAGCAGTTACGGCGGGATTTCCTACGAGCAGTACTTC
d_gene: NA
j_gene: TRBJ2-7
v_gene: TRBV6-6
abundance: few

CDR3aa: CASSLVGLAGETQYF
CDR3nt: TGTGCCAGCAGCTTAGTCGGACTAGCCGGGGAGACCCAGTACTTC
d_gene: TRBD2
j_gene: TRBJ2-5
v_gene: TRBV11-2
abundance: NA

CDR3aa: CASSPEGLDYGYTF
CDR3nt: TGTGCCAGCAGCCCGGAAGGGCTCGACTATGGCTACACCTTC
d_gene: NA
j_gene: TRBJ1-2
v_gene: TRBV7-6
abundance: NA

CDR3aa: CASSQVSAGQETQYF
CDR3nt: TGCGCCAGCAGCCAAGTTTCGGCGGGACAAGAGACCCAGTACTTC
d_gene: NA
j_gene: TRBJ2-5
v_gene: TRBV4-1
abundance: NA

CDR3aa: CASSLGLHEQFF
CDR3nt: TGTGCCAGCAGCTTGGGACTACACGAGCAGTTCTTC
d_gene: NA
j_gene: TRBJ2-1
v_gene: TRBV5-6
abundance: NA

CDR3aa: CASSAGTSGNNEQFF
CDR3nt: TGTGCCAGCAGTGCCGGGACTAGCGGGAACAATGAGCAGTTCTTC
d_gene: TRBD2
j_gene: TRBJ2-1
v_gene: TRBV27
abundance: NA

CDR3aa: CASSGQGLNSPLHF
CDR3nt: TGTGCCAGCAGTGGGCAGGGTCTTAATTCACCCCTCCACTTT
d_gene: NA
j_gene: TRBJ1-6
v_gene: TRBV6-1
abundance: NA

CDR3aa: CASSFGGDSYEQYF
CDR3nt: TGTGCCAGCAGTTTTGGGGGGGACTCCTACGAGCAGTACTTC
d_gene: TRBD2
j_gene: TRBJ2-7
v_gene: TRBV27
abundance: once

CDR3aa: CASSLTPGLIYEQYF
CDR3nt: TGCGCCAGCAGCCTTACCCCGGGACTCATCTACGAGCAGTACTTC
d_gene: NA
j_gene: TRBJ2-7
v_gene: TRBV4-1
abundance: few

CDR3aa: CASSRGLAGVTSTDTQYF
CDR3nt: TGTGCCAGCAGCCGGGGACTAGCGGGAGTTACTAGCACAGATACGCAGTATTTT
d_gene: TRBD2
j_gene: TRBJ2-3
v_gene: TRBV7-4
abundance: NA

CDR3aa: CASSYDPPEVGEQYF
CDR3nt: TGTGCCAGCAGTTACGACCCGCCAGAGGTGGGTGAGCAGTACTTC
d_gene: NA
j_gene: TRBJ2-7
v_gene: TRBV6-5
abundance: NA

CDR3aa: CASSQEGRGLNLAQHF
CDR3nt: TGTGCCAGCAGCCAAGAAGGGAGGGGCTTGAATCTGGCCCAGCATTTT
d_gene: NA
j_gene: TRBJ1-5
v_gene: TRBV4-2
abundance: NA